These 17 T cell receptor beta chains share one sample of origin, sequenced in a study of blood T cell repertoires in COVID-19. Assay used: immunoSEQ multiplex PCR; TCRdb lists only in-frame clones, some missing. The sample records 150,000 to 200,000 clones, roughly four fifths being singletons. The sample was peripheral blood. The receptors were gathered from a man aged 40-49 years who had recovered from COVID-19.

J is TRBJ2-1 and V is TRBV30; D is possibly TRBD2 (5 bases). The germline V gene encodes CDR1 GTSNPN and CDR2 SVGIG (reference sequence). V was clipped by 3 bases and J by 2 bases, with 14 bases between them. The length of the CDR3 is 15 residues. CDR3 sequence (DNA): TGTGCCTGGAGGCGGAGGACCCATCCCTACAATGAGCAGTTCTTC. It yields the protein CAWRRRTHPYNEQFF.

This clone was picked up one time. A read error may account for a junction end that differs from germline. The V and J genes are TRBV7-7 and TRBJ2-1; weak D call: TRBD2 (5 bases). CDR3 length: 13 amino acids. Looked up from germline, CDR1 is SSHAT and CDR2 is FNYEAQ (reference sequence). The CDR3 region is CASSLTRDNEQFF. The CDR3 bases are TGTGCTAGCAGCTTAACTAGAGACAATGAGCAGTTCTTC.

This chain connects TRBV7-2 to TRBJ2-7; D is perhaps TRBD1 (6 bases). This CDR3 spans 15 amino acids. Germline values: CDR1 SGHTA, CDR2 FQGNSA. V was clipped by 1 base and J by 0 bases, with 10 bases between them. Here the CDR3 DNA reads TGTGCCAGCAGCTTAGGGCCGGACAGCTCCTACGAGCAGTACTTC. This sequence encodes CASSLGPDSSYEQYF.

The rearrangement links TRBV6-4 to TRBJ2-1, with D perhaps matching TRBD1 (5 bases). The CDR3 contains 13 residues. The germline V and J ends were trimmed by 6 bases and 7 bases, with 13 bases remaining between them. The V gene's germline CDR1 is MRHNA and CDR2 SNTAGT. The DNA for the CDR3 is TGTGCCAGCAGCGCGACAGATTGGAATGAGCAGTTCTTC. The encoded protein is CASSATDWNEQFF.

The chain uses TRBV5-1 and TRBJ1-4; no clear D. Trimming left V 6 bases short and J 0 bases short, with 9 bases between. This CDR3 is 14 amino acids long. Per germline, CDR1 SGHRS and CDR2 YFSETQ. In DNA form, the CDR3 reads TGCGCCAGCAACCGGGGAACAACTAATGAAAAACTGTTTTTT. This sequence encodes CASNRGTTNEKLFF.

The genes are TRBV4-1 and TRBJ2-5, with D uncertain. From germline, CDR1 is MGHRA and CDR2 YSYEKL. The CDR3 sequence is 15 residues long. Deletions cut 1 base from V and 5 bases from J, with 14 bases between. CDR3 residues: CASSQVRSGWETQYF. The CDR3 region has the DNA TGCGCCAGCAGCCAAGTCCGGAGTGGTTGGGAGACCCAGTACTTC.

As DNA, the CDR3 is TGTGCCAGCAGTTCACCCTCCCAGGGAGGTGGGGAGACCCAGTACTTC. Translation: CASSSPSQGGGETQYF. The rearrangement links TRBV28 to TRBJ2-5; D possibly corresponds to TRBD2 (6 bases). Trimming pared 4 bases from V and 5 bases from J, leaving 20 bases between. This CDR3 comprises 16 residues. Germline assignment: CDR1 MDHEN and CDR2 SYDVKM. Looking up the rest from reference TRBV28 and TRBJ2-5 gives the full variable domain: DVKVTQSSRYLVKRTGEKVFLECVQDMDHENMFWYRQDPGLGLRLIYFSYDVKMKEKGDIPEGYSVSREKKERFSLILESASTNQTSMYLCASSSPSQGGGETQYFGPGTRLLVL.

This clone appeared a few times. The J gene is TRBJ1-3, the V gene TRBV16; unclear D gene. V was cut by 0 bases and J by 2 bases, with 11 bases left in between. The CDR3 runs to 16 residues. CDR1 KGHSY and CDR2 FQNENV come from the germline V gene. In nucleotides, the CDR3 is TGTGCCAGCAGCCAATCTACGGTTCTTACTGGAAACACCATATATTTT. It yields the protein CASSQSTVLTGNTIYF.

Here the CDR3 reads CASSEDGQGGEKLFF. Here the CDR3 DNA reads TGTGCCAGCAGTGAAGACGGACAGGGAGGGGAAAAACTGTTTTTT. The genes are TRBV2 and TRBJ1-4, with TRBD1 identical over 8 bases. This CDR3 is 15 amino acids long. V lost 1 base, J lost 8 bases, and 6 bases stayed unmatched. CDR1 is SNHLY and CDR2 is FYNNEI in the germline V gene.

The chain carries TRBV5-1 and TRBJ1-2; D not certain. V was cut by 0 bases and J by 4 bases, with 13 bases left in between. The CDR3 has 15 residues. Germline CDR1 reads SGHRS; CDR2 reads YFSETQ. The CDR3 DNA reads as TGCGCCAGCAGCTTGGAAGTCGGCGGCGTCTATGGCTACACCTTC. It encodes CASSLEVGGVYGYTF.

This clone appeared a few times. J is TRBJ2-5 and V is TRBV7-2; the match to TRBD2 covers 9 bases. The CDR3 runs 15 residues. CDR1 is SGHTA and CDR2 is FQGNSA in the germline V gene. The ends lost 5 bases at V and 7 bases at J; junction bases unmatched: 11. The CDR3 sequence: CASSPALASGATQYF. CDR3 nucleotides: TGTGCCAGCAGCCCCGCCCTAGCTAGCGGGGCGACCCAGTACTTC.

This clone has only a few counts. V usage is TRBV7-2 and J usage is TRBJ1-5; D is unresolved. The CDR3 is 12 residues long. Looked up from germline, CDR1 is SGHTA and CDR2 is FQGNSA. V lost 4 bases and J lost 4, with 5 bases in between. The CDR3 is CASSSPNQPQHF. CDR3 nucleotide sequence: TGTGCCAGCAGCTCCCCAAATCAGCCCCAGCATTTT.

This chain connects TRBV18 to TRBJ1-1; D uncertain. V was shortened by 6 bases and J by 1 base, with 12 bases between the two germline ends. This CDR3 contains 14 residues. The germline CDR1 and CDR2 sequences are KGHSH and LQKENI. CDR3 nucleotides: TGTGCCAGCTCGGGTGAGGGAGAGAACACTGAAGCTTTCTTT. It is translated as CASSGEGENTEAFF.

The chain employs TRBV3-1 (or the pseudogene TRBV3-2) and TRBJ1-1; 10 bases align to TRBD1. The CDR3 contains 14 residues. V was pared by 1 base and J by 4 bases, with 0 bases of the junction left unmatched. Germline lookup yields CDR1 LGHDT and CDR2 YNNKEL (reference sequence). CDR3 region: CASSQGTGGTEAFF. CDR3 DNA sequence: TGTGCCAGCAGCCAAGGGACAGGGGGCACTGAAGCTTTCTTT.

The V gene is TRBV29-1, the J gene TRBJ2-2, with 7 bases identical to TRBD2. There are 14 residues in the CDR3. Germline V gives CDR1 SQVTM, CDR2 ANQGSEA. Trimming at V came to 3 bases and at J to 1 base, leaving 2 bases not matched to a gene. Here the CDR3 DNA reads TGCAGCGTTGAGGCGGGAGAGAACACCGGGGAGCTGTTTTTT. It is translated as CSVEAGENTGELFF.

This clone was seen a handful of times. The CDR3 spells CAWTSGGLGTEAFF. The CDR3 DNA follows: TGTGCCTGGACCTCAGGAGGGTTGGGCACTGAAGCTTTCTTT. The chain joins TRBV30 to TRBJ1-1; no clear D. The germline V and J ends were trimmed by 4 bases and 4 bases, with 16 bases remaining between them. The CDR3 loop spans 14 amino acids. The germline CDR1 and CDR2 sequences are GTSNPN and SVGIG (reference sequence).

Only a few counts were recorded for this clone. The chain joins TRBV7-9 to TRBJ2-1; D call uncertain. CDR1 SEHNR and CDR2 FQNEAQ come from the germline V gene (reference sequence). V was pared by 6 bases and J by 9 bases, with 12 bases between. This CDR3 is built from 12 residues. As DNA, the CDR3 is TGTGCCAGCAGGAAACGGGTGGGTGAGCAGTTCTTC. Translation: CASRKRVGEQFF.